This T cell receptor beta chain was profiled in a study of Ad26.COV2.S vaccination and SARS-CoV-2 variants. General study findings and limits: The TCR breadth and depth analyses may have understated or missed part of the total T cell responses. The breadth of spike-specific CD8+ and CD4+ T cell responses after vaccination was reportedly substantial.

Only in-frame clones appear in the TCRdb table, and some are missing; sequencing was by immunoSEQ multiplex PCR. Of about 350,000 clones listed, 65% to 90% are singletons. Details on this clone: As yet, its antigen is unknown.

Trimming stripped 0 bases from V and 6 bases from J, with 10 bases between. Germline V gene data show CDR1 as SGDLS and CDR2 as YYNGEE. The CDR3 consists of 13 residues. Treatment defined: around 19 received Ad26.COV2.S at low or high dose, single or two shots; roughly five received placebo; per-sample allocation not given. Material that was analyzed had been drawn on day 63 after the first vaccine or placebo injection. Within Boston, the person who donated was an adult of 18-55 years. This rearrangement joins TRBV9 to TRBJ2-7; D unclear. This TCR derives from a person aged 18-60 years who received the Ad26.COV2.S COVID-19 vaccine or a placebo. Sequencing was performed on peripheral blood, taken in a trial of Ad26.COV2.S vaccine versus placebo. Here the CDR3 reads CASSVDLYGEQYF. In DNA form, the CDR3 reads TGTGCCAGCAGCGTAGATCTCTACGGCGAGCAGTACTTC.